This T cell receptor beta chain is from a study of T cells in localized non-small cell lung cancer (dated by TCRdb to about 2020). Regarding the complete study: T cell repertoires of 200 to 250 early-stage NSCLC patients were analyzed, with tumors being compared against uninvolved tumor-adjacent lungs. NSCLC patients had a mean age of around 61 years, and 120 to 150 were male and about a hundred female. All 220 or so NSCLC patients in the cohort were treatment-naive and had localized lung tumors that were resected.

General findings and caveats noted by the study authors: Because multi-region tumor sequencing was not done, intratumor heterogeneity could not be ruled out. A median of about 55 of the top 100 tumor clones were detected in paired uninvolved adjacent lung, and around 30 of these tumor clones were also found among the top 100 clones of the paired uninvolved adjacent lung. Because of the exploratory design, TCR variables were selected using unadjusted p-values without false-discovery rate correction. Higher blood T cell density associated with longer overall survival, while higher adjacent-lung clonality associated with shorter survival. Uninvolved tumor-adjacent lung showed the highest T cell clonality, higher than tumor, which suggests more focused antigenic responses in the uninvolved tumor-adjacent lung.

The CDR3, from cysteine to phenylalanine, totals 14 residues. Here the CDR3 DNA is all that survives: 42 bases in frame from base 1. Via the germline V gene (reference sequence), CDR1 is LNHDA and CDR2 SQIVND. The germline V end is reduced by 3 bases and the J end by 4 bases; junction bases left unmatched: 3. TCR beta CDR3 regions were sequenced from DNA using the immunoSEQ Assay. In the original analysis: To compute T cell density, TCR beta template counts were normalized to usable DNA, which was estimated by amplifying housekeeping genes. Richness was estimated using the preseqR package, with extrapolation to 400,000 templates for PBMC samples and to 120,000 templates for tissue samples. Clonality was defined by subtracting Pielou's evenness from one. To identify tissue-enriched TCRs, differential abundance testing was run on productive amino-acid clonotypes with a minimum total count of 5 and an alpha of 0.1. The Jaccard Index and the Morisita Overlap Index were used to measure how much the repertoires overlapped between compartments. TCR beta CDR3s were clustered by GLIPH together with public tetramer-defined viral CDR3s, and at least three viral sequences plus V-gene enrichment were required for viral motifs. Drawn from immuneACCESS, this table holds only the in-frame rearrangements with V and J called that TCRdb kept. Clones are partly lost; checked studies trace under half to an unresolved V gene and leave the rest unexplained. Clonal size and the V and J genes are those of that table, whereas D and trimming came from the DNA. The sample table records around 34,000 clones; around 93% of these occur just once. The ten largest clones capture approximately 7.9% of the sample.

As to this clone: Its binding antigen is unknown. Per-base qualities were not stored, and no clone one base away is much larger.

At diagnosis, peripheral blood, uninvolved tumor-adjacent lung and tumor were collected and stored as a combination of fresh-frozen and FFPE material. For TCR repertoire profiling, the blood samples were analyzed as peripheral blood mononuclear cells. The TCR originated in a female donor older than 55 with stage I lung adenocarcinoma. Sequenced material: peripheral blood, taken before any cancer treatment. The chain was built from TRBV19 and TRBJ1-2; 9 bases in the middle match TRBD1. The nucleotide sequence reads as follows: TGTGCCAGTAGTATCTCGGGACAGGGCTATGGCTACACCTTC. It translates to CASSISGQGYGYTF.